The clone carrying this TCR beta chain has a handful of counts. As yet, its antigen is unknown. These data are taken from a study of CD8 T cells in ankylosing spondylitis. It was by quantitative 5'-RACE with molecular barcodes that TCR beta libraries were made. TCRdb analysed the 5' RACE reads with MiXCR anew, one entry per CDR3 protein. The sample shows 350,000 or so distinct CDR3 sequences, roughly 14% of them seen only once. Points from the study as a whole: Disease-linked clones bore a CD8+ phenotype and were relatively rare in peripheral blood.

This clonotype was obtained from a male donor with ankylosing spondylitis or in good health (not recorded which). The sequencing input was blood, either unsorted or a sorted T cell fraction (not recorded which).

The CDR3 protein is CASSHDEQYF. The CDR3 DNA reads TGTGCCAGCAGCCACGACGAGCAGTACTTC. The chain combines TRBV14 with TRBJ2-7; no reliable D call. Germline CDR1 is SGHDN and CDR2 is FVKESK. Trimming stripped 3 bases from V and 5 bases from J, with 2 bases between. CDR3 size: 10 residues.